This T cell receptor beta chain emerged from a study of prognosis after radiotherapy for stage I lung cancer. As for the study in general: At a biologically effective dose of at least 100 Gy and in 3 to 5 fractions, SBRT was the radiotherapy delivered.

Genomic DNA provided the template from which TCR beta CDR3 was amplified by two-round multiplex PCR. Primers (each specific to one TRBV or TRBJ gene) were used in first-round PCR. In TCRdb, the multiplex PCR reads were re-called with MiXCR into one record per CDR3 protein. The sample includes 11,000 to 15,000 distinct CDR3 sequences, about a quarter of them seen just once. To note about this clonotype: The final CDR3 position lacks the conserved phenylalanine or tryptophan, pointing to a likely read error.

Node-negative status on CT and PET/CT applied to all patients, none having prior chemotherapy, radiotherapy or other malignancies. There are 15 residues in the CDR3. The germline gives CDR1 MNHEY, CDR2 SVGAGI. The TCR comes from a donor older than 45 with non-small cell lung cancer. This chain uses TRBV6-5 with TRBJ2-7; tentatively, D is TRBD2 (6 bases). The sequenced sample was PBMCs, obtained before or after stereotactic body radiation therapy (not recorded which). The CDR3 here is CASSYSGGFAYEQYS. CDR3 nucleotides: TGTGCCAGTAGTTACTCAGGAGGGTTTGCCTACGAGCAGTACTCC.